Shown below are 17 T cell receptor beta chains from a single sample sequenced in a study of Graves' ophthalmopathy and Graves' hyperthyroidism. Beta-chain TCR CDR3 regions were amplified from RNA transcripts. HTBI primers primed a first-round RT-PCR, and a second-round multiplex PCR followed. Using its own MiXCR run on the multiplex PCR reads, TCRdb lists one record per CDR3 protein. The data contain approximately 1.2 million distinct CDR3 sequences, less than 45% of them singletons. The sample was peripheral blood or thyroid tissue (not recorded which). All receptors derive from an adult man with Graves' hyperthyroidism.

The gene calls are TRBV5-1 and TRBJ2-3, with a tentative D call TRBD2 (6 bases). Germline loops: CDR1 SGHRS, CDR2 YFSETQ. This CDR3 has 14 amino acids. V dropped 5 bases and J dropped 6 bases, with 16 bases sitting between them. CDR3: CASRSGTGVDTQYF. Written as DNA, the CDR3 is TGCGCCAGCAGGTCCGGGACTGGAGTGGATACGCAGTATTTT. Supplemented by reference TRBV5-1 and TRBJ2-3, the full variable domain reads KAGVTQTPRYLIKTRGQQVTLSCSPISGHRSVSWYQQTPGQGLQFLFEYFSETQRNKGNFPGRFSGRQFSNSRSEMNVSTLELGDSALYLCASRSGTGVDTQYFGPGTRLTVL.

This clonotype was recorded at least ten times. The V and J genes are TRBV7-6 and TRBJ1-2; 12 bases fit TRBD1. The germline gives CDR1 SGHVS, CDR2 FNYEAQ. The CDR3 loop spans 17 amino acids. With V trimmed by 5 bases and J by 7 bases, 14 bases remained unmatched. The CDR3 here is CASSLLPGTGGLAGYTF. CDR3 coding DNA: TGTGCCAGCAGCCTACTCCCCGGGACAGGGGGCTTGGCTGGCTACACCTTC. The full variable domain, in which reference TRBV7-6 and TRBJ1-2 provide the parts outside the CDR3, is GAGVSQSPRYKVTKRGQDVALRCDPISGHVSLYWYRQALGQGPEFLTYFNYEAQQDKSGLPNDRFSAERPEGSISTLTIQRTEQRDSAMYRCASSLLPGTGGLAGYTFGSGTRLTVV.

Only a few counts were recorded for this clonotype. The CDR3 nucleotides read TGTGCCAGCAGCTACCAAAAGTCCTACGAGCAGTACTTC. This gives the protein CASSYQKSYEQYF. This chain joins TRBV5-6 and TRBJ2-7; no definite D call. V shed 3 bases and J shed 1 base, with 8 bases lying between them. This CDR3 contains 13 residues. CDR1 and CDR2 from the germline V gene are SGHDT and YYEEEE.

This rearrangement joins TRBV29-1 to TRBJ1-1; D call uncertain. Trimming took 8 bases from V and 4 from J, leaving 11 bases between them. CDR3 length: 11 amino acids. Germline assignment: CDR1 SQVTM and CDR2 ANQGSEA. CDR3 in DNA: TGCAGCTCCTCCTTCGGCACTGAAGCTTTCTTT. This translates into CSSSFGTEAFF.

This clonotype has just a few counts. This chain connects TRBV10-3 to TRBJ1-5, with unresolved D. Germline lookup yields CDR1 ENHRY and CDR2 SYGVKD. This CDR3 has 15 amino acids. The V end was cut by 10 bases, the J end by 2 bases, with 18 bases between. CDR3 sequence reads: CASKNWGEGNQPQHF. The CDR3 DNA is TGTGCCAGCAAGAACTGGGGTGAGGGCAATCAGCCCCAGCATTTT.

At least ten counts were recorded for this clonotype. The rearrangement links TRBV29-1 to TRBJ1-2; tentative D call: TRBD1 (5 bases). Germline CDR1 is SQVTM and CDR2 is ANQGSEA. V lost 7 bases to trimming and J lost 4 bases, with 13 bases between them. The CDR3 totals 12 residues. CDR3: CSAQDRGYGYTF. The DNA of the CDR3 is TGCAGCGCACAGGACCGGGGCTATGGCTACACCTTC.

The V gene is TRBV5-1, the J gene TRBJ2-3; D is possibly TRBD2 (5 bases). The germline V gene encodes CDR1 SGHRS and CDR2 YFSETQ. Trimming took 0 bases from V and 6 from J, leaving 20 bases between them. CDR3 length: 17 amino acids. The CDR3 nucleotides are TGCGCCAGCAGCTTGGGAGTCGGGCGGAGCGGCCGGGATACGCAGTATTTT. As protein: CASSLGVGRSGRDTQYF.

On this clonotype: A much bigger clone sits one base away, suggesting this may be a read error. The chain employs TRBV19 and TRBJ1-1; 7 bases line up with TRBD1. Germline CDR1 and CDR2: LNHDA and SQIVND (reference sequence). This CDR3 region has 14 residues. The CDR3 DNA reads TGTGCCAGTAGTACTTCGACAGGGAACACTGAAGCTTCCTTT. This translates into CASSTSTGNTEASF.

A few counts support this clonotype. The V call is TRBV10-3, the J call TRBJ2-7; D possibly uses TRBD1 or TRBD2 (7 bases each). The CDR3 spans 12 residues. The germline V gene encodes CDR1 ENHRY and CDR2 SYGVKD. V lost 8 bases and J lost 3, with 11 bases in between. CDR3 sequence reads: CAIQGGRYEQYF. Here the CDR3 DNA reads TGTGCCATCCAGGGGGGGCGCTACGAGCAGTACTTC.

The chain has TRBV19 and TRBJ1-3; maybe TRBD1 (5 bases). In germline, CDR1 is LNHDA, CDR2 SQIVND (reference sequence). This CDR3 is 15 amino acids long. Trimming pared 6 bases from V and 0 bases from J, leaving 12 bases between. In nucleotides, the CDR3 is TGTGCCAGTAGCTCGGGGACGGCCTCTGGAAACACCATATATTTT. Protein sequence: CASSSGTASGNTIYF.

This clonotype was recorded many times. Here the CDR3 reads CAISETGADEQYF. In DNA form, the CDR3 reads TGTGCCATCAGTGAGACAGGGGCGGACGAGCAGTACTTC. This rearrangement joins TRBV10-3 to TRBJ2-7; 7 bases agree with TRBD1. CDR1 is ENHRY, CDR2 SYGVKD, per germline. V was clipped by 2 bases and J by 5 bases; unmatched bases: 3. The CDR3 covers 13 residues.

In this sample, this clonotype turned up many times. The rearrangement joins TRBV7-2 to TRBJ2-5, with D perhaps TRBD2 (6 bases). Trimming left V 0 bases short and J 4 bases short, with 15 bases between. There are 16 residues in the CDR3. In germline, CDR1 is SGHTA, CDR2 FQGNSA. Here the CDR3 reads CASSLAVVGSGETQYF. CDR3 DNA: TGTGCCAGCAGCTTAGCCGTGGTCGGGAGTGGAGAGACCCAGTACTTC.

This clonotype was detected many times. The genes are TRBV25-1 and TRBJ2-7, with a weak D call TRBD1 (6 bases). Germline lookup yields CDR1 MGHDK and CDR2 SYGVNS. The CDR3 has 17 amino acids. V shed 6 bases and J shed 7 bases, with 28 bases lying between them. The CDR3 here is CASSDAGGTTPVGEQYF. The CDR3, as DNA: TGTGCCAGCAGCGACGCCGGTGGGACAACTCCTGTGGGGGAGCAGTACTTC.

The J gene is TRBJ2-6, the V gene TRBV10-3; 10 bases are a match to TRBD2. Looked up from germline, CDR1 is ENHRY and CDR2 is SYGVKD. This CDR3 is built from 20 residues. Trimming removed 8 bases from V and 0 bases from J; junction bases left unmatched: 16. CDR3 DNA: TGTGCCATCGGTGGGTCCGCTAGCGGGGGAAGATACTCTGGGGCCAACGTCCTGACTTTC. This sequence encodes CAIGGSASGGRYSGANVLTF.

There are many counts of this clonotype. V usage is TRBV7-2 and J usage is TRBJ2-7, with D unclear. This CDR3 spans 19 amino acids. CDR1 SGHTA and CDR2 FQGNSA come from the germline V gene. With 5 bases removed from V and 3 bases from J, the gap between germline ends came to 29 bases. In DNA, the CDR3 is TGTGCCAGCAGCGCCCCACTCAATCCTAACAGTGCCCTAGACTACGAGCAGTACTTC. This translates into CASSAPLNPNSALDYEQYF.

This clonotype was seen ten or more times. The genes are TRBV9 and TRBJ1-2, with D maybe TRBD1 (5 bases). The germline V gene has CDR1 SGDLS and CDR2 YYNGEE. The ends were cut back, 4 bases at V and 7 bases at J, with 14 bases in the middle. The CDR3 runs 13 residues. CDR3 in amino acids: CASSPRGPSGYTF. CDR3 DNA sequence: TGTGCCAGCAGCCCGCGGGGACCTTCTGGCTACACCTTC.

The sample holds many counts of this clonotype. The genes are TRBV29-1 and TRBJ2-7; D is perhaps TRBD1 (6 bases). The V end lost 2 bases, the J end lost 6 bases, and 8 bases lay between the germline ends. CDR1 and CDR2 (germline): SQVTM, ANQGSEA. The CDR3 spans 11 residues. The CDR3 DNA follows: TGCAGCGTTGAACGAGGGGGCGAGCAGTACTTC. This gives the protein CSVERGGEQYF.